This record covers a single T cell receptor (beta chain). What it binds is unknown. This record comes from a study of early stage breast cancer tumors. Study-wide findings and caveats: In about 90% of the 16 patients, blood comparison separated tumor from normal breast. Compared with adjacent normal breast tissue, tumors showed roughly 2.4-fold greater T cell density and higher clonality.

Germline V CDR1 and CDR2: SNHLY, FYNNEI. This CDR3 has 15 residues. V shed 6 bases, J shed 9 bases, and the junction held 12 bases outside the gene matches. Each sample had two DNA replicates, roughly 0.48 ug blood or around 1.4 ug tissue. TCRdb keeps only in-frame clones here, not all; method: immunoSEQ multiplex PCR. The table records about 9,900 clones, 64% of them present only once. The TCR originated in a person in their sixties or seventies with breast cancer. The material sequenced was breast tumor tissue. The chain uses TRBV2 and TRBJ2-1; 9 nucleotides line up with TRBD2. Here the CDR3 reads CASRPTSGEGVEQFF. CDR3 DNA sequence: TGTGCCAGCAGGCCGACTAGCGGAGAAGGTGTTGAGCAGTTCTTC. The full variable domain, its missing parts supplied by reference TRBV2 and TRBJ2-1, is EPEVTQTPSHQVTQMGQEVILRCVPISNHLYFYWYRQILGQKVEFLVSFYNNEISEKSEIFDDQFSVERPDGSNFTLKIRSTKLEDSAMYFCASRPTSGEGVEQFFGPGTRLTVL.